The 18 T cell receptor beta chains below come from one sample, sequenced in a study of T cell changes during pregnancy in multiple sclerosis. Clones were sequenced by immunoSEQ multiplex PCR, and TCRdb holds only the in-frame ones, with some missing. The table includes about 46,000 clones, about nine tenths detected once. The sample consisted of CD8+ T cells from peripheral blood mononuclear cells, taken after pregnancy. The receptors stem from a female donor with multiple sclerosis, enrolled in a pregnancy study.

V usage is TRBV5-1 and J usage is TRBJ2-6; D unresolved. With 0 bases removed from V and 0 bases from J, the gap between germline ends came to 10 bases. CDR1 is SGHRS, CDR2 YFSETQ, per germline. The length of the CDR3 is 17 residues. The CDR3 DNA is TGCGCCAGCAGCTTGGAATGGCAGTCCTCTGGGGCCAACGTCCTGACTTTC. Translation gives CASSLEWQSSGANVLTF.

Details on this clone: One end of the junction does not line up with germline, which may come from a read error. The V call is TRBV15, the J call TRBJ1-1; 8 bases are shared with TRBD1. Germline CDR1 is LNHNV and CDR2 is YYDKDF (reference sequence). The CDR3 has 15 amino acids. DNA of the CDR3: TGTGCCACCAGTAGAGGACAGGGCATGAACACTGAAGCTTTCTTT. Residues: CATSRGQGMNTEAFF. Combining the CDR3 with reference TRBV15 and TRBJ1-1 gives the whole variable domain DAMVIQNPRYQVTQFGKPVTLSCSQTLNHNVMYWYQQKSSQAPKLLFHYYDKDFNNEADTPDNFQSRRPNTSFCFLDIRSPGLGDTAMYLCATSRGQGMNTEAFFGQGTRLTVV.

The CDR3 region is CASTPGGWETQYF. CDR3 bases: TGCGCCAGCACGCCAGGGGGCTGGGAGACCCAGTACTTC. V usage is TRBV5-1 and J usage is TRBJ2-5; TRBD1 matches 8 bases. Germline CDR1 reads SGHRS; CDR2 reads YFSETQ. J gave up 5 bases and V 6 bases, and 6 bases lay outside the gene matches. The CDR3 sequence is 13 residues long.

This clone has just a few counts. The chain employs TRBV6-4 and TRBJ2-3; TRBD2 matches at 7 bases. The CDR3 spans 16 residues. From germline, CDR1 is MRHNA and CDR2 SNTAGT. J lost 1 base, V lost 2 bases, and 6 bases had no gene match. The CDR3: CASSDKAGSGTDTQYF. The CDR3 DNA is TGTGCCAGCAGTGACAAAGCGGGGTCGGGCACAGATACGCAGTATTTT.

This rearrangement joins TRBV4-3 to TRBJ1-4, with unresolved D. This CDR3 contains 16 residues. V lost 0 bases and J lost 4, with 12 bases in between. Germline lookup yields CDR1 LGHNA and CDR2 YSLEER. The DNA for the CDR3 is TGCGCCAGCAGCCAAGATGGAGTCGGGGTTAATGAAAAACTGTTTTTT. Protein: CASSQDGVGVNEKLFF.

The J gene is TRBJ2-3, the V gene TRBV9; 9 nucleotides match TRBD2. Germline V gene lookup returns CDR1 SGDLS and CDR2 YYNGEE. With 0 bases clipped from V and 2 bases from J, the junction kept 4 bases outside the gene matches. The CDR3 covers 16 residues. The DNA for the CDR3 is TGTGCCAGCAGCGTAGGACTAGCGGATTACACAGATACGCAGTATTTT. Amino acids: CASSVGLADYTDTQYF.

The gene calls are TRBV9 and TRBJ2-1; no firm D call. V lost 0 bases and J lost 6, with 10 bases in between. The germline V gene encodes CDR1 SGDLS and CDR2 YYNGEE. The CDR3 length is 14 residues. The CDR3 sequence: CASSVDSFLNEQFF. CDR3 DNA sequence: TGTGCCAGCAGCGTAGACTCCTTCCTCAATGAGCAGTTCTTC.

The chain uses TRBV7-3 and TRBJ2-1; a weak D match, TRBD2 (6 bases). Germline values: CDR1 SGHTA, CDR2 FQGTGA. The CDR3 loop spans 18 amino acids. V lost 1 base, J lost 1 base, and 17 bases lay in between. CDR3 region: CASSLIPLTSMSYNEQFF. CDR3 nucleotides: TGTGCCAGCAGCTTAATTCCCCTCACTAGCATGTCCTACAATGAGCAGTTCTTC.

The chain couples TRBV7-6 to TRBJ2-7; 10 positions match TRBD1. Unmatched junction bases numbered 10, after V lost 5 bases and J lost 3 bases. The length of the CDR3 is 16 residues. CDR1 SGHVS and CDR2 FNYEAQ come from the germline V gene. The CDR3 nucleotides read TGTGCCAGCAGCCCGACAGGGGGCAGGACCTACTACGAGCAGTACTTC. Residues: CASSPTGGRTYYEQYF.

This CDR3 reads CASSYARSGRKNTGELFF. In nucleotides, the CDR3 is TGTGCCAGCAGCTACGCCCGTTCGGGGAGAAAAAACACCGGGGAGCTGTTTTTT. This chain connects TRBV7-9 to TRBJ2-2; TRBD2 might be the D (5 bases). V was cut by 4 bases and J by 2 bases, with 20 bases left in between. The CDR3 is 18 residues long. Germline loops: CDR1 SEHNR, CDR2 FQNEAQ (reference sequence).

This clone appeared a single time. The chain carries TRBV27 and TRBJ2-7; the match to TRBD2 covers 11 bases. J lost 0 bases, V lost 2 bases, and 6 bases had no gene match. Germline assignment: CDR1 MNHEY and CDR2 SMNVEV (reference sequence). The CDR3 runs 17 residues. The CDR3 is CASSLGTSGPSSYEQYF. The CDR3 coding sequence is TGTGCCAGCAGTTTAGGGACTAGCGGTCCAAGCTCCTACGAGCAGTACTTC.

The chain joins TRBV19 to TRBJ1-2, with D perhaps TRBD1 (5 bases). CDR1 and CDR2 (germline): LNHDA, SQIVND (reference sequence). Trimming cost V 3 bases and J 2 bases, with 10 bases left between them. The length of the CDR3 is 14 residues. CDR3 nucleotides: TGTGCCAGTAGTATGATAGGGGAAAACTATGGCTACACCTTC. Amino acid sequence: CASSMIGENYGYTF.

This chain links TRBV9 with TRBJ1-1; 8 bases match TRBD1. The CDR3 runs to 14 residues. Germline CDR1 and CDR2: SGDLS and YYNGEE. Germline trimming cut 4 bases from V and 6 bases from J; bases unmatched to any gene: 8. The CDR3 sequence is CASSFSGGAAEAFF. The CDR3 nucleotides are TGTGCCAGCAGCTTTTCAGGGGGCGCGGCTGAAGCTTTCTTT.

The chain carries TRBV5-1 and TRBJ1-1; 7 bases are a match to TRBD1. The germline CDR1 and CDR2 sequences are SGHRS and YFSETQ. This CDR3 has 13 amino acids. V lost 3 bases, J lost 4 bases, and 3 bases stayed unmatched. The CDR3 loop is CASSYPGGTEAFF. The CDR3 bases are TGCGCCAGCAGCTACCCAGGGGGCACTGAAGCTTTCTTT.

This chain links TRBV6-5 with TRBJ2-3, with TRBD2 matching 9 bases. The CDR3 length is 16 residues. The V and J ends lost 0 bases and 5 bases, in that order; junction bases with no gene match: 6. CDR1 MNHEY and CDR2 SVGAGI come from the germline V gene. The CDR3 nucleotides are TGTGCCAGCAGTTACTCGACTAGCGGTAGGGTAGATACGCAGTATTTT. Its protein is CASSYSTSGRVDTQYF.

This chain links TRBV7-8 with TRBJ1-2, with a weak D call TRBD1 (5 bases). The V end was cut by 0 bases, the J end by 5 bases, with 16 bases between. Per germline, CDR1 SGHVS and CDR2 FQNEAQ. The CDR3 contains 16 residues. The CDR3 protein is CASSLASPPGQYGYTF. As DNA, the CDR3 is TGTGCCAGCAGCTTAGCGTCTCCGCCAGGGCAATATGGCTACACCTTC.

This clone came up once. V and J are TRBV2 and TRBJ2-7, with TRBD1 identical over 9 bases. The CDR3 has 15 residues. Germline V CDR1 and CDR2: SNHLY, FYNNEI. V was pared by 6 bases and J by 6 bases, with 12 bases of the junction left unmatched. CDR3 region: CASSPRPDRGAEQYF. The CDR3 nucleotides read TGTGCCAGCAGCCCACGCCCGGACAGGGGAGCCGAGCAGTACTTC.

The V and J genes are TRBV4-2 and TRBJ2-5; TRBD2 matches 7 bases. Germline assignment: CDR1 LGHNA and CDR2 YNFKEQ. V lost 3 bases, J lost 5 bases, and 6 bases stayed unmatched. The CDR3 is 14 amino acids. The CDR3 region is CASSQPTSEETQYF. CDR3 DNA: TGTGCCAGCAGCCAGCCTACTAGCGAGGAGACCCAGTACTTC.